This TCR beta chain was profiled in a study of T-cell reconstitution after alpha-beta-depleted transplantation in children. Preparation of the TCRbeta library used unique molecular identifiers. TCRdb re-called the PCR reads through MiXCR, storing one row per CDR3 protein. The table includes some 520,000 distinct CDR3 sequences, 32% detected once. CDR3 size: 15 residues. CDR1 is SGHRS and CDR2 is YFSETQ in the germline V gene. V lost 0 bases to trimming and J lost 2 bases, with 11 bases between them. This sequence originates from a human donor who donated a stem cell graft to a child with aplastic anemia. The V and J genes are TRBV5-1 and TRBJ2-5, with D unclear. Sequences were derived from PBMCs from the stem cell graft donor, sampled from the stem cell graft. CDR3 protein: CASSLACPEQETQYF. CDR3 in DNA: TGCGCCAGCAGCTTGGCATGTCCCGAACAAGAGACCCAGTACTTC.